Following are 20 T cell receptor beta chains from one sample sequenced in a study of CD8 T cells in Susac syndrome (dated by TCRdb to the late 2010s). The library was obtained by the immunoSEQ multiplex PCR assay. RNA was extracted using the RNeasy kit, and roughly 0.45 to 1 microgram was reverse transcribed with random hexamers. TCRdb's own reprocessing of the public reads used fastp at Q25 and MiXCR and kept productive beta chains. Each CDR3 protein gets just one entry, which takes the most common genes and DNA from the rows behind it. The sample has about 130,000 distinct CDR3 sequences on record, 91% of them singletons. The ten largest account for around 0.22% of the sample. Sequencing was done on a sample of CD8+ T cells from PBMCs. These receptors were taken from a human donor with multiple sclerosis.

The chain couples TRBV2 to TRBJ1-2; 8 positions agree with TRBD1. The CDR3 has 13 residues. V trimming: 9 bases; J trimming: 4 bases; junction bases outside the gene matches: 7. Germline CDR1 reads SNHLY; CDR2 reads FYNNEI. The CDR3 spells CASTSGTGYGYTF. In DNA form, the CDR3 reads TGTGCCAGTACTTCCGGGACAGGCTATGGCTACACCTTC.

The chain couples TRBV5-1 to TRBJ1-2; D call uncertain. Germline V gene lookup returns CDR1 SGHRS and CDR2 YFSETQ. This CDR3 has 13 amino acids. V was clipped by 1 base and J by 7 bases, with 11 bases between them. The CDR3 is CASSLMSEAGYTF. The CDR3 DNA follows: TGCGCCAGCAGCTTGATGTCAGAAGCTGGCTACACCTTC.

The rearrangement links TRBV30 to TRBJ2-2; possible D gene TRBD2, 5 bases. Trimming removed 4 bases at V and 6 bases at J, with 9 bases between. CDR1 and CDR2 from the germline V gene are GTSNPN and SVGIG (reference sequence). This CDR3 contains 12 residues. This chain's CDR3 is CAWIAGAGELFF. The CDR3 DNA sequence: TGTGCCTGGATTGCCGGGGCCGGGGAGCTGTTTTTT.

The chain couples TRBV27 to TRBJ2-3; weak D call: TRBD1 (6 bases). Trimming left V 5 bases short and J 2 bases short, with 14 bases between. The V gene's germline CDR1 is MNHEY and CDR2 SMNVEV (reference sequence). The CDR3 has 15 residues. The CDR3 reads CASSPRQAYTDTQYF. The DNA for the CDR3 is TGTGCCAGCAGTCCCAGACAGGCTTACACAGATACGCAGTATTTT.

V gene TRBV12-3 or TRBV12-4 combines with J gene TRBJ1-1; D unclear. CDR3 length equals 13 residues. The V gene lost 1 base and the J gene lost 5 bases, with 8 bases spanning the gap. The CDR3 sequence: CASSLVVGTEAFF. The CDR3 nucleotides read TGTGCCAGCAGTTTAGTGGTAGGAACTGAAGCTTTCTTT.

CDR3 protein: CASSQAPPHREGSGRYEQYF. CDR3 bases: TGTGCCAGCAGCCAAGCTCCCCCACACCGCGAGGGCAGCGGGAGATACGAGCAGTACTTC. The rearrangement uses TRBV3-1 and TRBJ2-7; 8 bases map to TRBD2. Germline CDR1 is LGHDT and CDR2 is YNNKEL (reference sequence). The junction had 21 bases not matched to a gene; V was cut back by 1 base and J by 4 bases. The CDR3 is made up of 20 amino acids.

The J gene is TRBJ2-7, the V gene TRBV28; D is unresolved. The CDR3 loop spans 14 amino acids. CDR1 is MDHEN and CDR2 is SYDVKM in the germline V gene. Trimming stripped 4 bases from V and 0 bases from J, with 10 bases between. CDR3: CASSSRKSSYEQYF. CDR3 bases: TGTGCCAGCAGTTCCCGGAAGAGCTCCTACGAGCAGTACTTC. Supplemented by reference TRBV28 and TRBJ2-7, the full variable domain reads DVKVTQSSRYLVKRTGEKVFLECVQDMDHENMFWYRQDPGLGLRLIYFSYDVKMKEKGDIPEGYSVSREKKERFSLILESASTNQTSMYLCASSSRKSSYEQYFGPGTRLTVT.

The V gene is TRBV5-6, the J gene TRBJ2-1; D is unresolved. The CDR3 loop spans 12 amino acids. Trimming stripped 1 base from V and 6 bases from J, with 5 bases between. The germline V gene has CDR1 SGHDT and CDR2 YYEEEE. CDR3 nucleotides: TGTGCCAGCAGCTTGAACACCAATGAGCAGTTCTTC. Amino acids: CASSLNTNEQFF.

Here the CDR3 reads CSAQREGWDAGELFF. The CDR3 region has the DNA TGCAGTGCCCAGCGGGAGGGGTGGGATGCCGGGGAGCTGTTTTTT. V and J are TRBV20-1 and TRBJ2-2; 10 nucleotides agree with TRBD2. The CDR3 runs to 15 residues. In germline, CDR1 is DFQATT, CDR2 SNEGSKA (reference sequence). Trimming at V came to 6 bases and at J to 6 bases, leaving 10 bases not matched to a gene.

The chain joins TRBV23-1 to TRBJ2-5; TRBD1 aligns across 10 bases. TRBV23-1 is recorded as an ORF, its role being uncertain. There are 14 residues in the CDR3. Trimming at V came to 8 bases and at J to 7 bases, leaving 10 bases not matched to a gene. CDR3 nucleotides: TGCGCCAGCCCCCAGGGGGACAGGGGTACGACCCAGTACTTC. Residues: CASPQGDRGTTQYF.

The chain employs TRBV9 and TRBJ2-1, with D possibly called TRBD1 or TRBD2 (6 bases each). Per germline, CDR1 SGDLS and CDR2 YYNGEE. This CDR3 has 13 residues. V was trimmed by 9 bases and J by 9 bases, leaving 19 bases between them. The CDR3 here is CATQGTGRGEQFF. In DNA form, the CDR3 reads TGTGCCACCCAGGGAACAGGGCGGGGTGAGCAGTTCTTC.

The chain has TRBV21-1 and TRBJ2-5. TRBV21-1 is a listed pseudogene. There are 13 residues in the CDR3. The CDR3 DNA follows: TGTGCCAGCATCGTGCGGGACCAAGAGACCCAGTACTTC. This codes for CASIVRDQETQYF.

The J gene is TRBJ1-1, the V gene TRBV7-2; 8 bases are shared with TRBD1. CDR1 is SGHTA and CDR2 is FQGNSA in the germline V gene. The CDR3 has 15 residues. V shed 1 base and J 5 bases; nucleotides not matched to a gene: 6. The CDR3 region has the DNA TGTGCCAGCAGCTTAGGACCGGACAGGGTTACTGAAGCTTTCTTT. Its translation is CASSLGPDRVTEAFF.

This chain links TRBV20-1 with TRBJ2-5; 11 positions match TRBD1. The germline gives CDR1 DFQATT, CDR2 SNEGSKA (reference sequence). V shed 3 bases, J shed 5 bases, and the junction held 8 bases outside the gene matches. The CDR3 totals 15 residues. The CDR3 DNA reads as TGCAGTGCTAGGGACAGGGGGCTTTTTGGGGAGACCCAGTACTTC. The encoded protein is CSARDRGLFGETQYF.

As concerns this clonotype: One end of the junction varies from germline; a read error may be responsible. The chain uses TRBV19 and TRBJ2-3; TRBD2 is a possible D gene (6 bases). This CDR3 has 15 residues. Germline V gene sequence: CDR1 LNHDA, CDR2 SQIVND (reference sequence). The CDR3 region is CASSIGIGSTDTQYF. The CDR3 DNA reads as TGTGCCAGTAGTATAGGCATCGGGAGCACCGATACGCAGTATTTT.

The chain couples TRBV3-1 to TRBJ2-7, with a possible D match to TRBD2 (6 bases). The germline V gene encodes CDR1 LGHDT and CDR2 YNNKEL (reference sequence). The V end lost 6 bases, the J end lost 1 base, and 16 bases lay between the germline ends. There are 15 residues in the CDR3. CDR3 coding DNA: TGTGCCAGCAGTCCTGGGACTTCTCCTTCCTACGAGCAGTACTTC. Its translation is CASSPGTSPSYEQYF.

The chain uses TRBV28 and TRBJ2-5, with 7 bases that match TRBD2. Per germline, CDR1 MDHEN and CDR2 SYDVKM. V was clipped by 10 bases and J by 1 base; unmatched bases: 12. The length of the CDR3 is 15 residues. For the CDR3, the DNA is TGTGCCACCCTGAGCCGGGACTATATCCAAGAGACCCAGTACTTC. The encoded protein is CATLSRDYIQETQYF. Using reference TRBV28 and TRBJ2-5 for the parts outside the CDR3, the full variable domain is DVKVTQSSRYLVKRTGEKVFLECVQDMDHENMFWYRQDPGLGLRLIYFSYDVKMKEKGDIPEGYSVSREKKERFSLILESASTNQTSMYLCATLSRDYIQETQYFGPGTRLLVL.

The chain joins TRBV12-3 or TRBV12-4 to TRBJ2-7; 9 bases line up with TRBD2. The junction had 7 bases not matched to a gene; V was cut back by 5 bases and J by 5 bases. This CDR3 comprises 14 residues. CDR3 residues: CASSGGTSTHEQYF. DNA for the CDR3: TGTGCCAGCAGTGGAGGGACTAGCACCCACGAGCAGTACTTC.

The chain links TRBV20-1 to TRBJ2-1; D may be TRBD2 (6 bases). CDR1 and CDR2 from the germline V gene are DFQATT and SNEGSKA (reference sequence). The CDR3 is made up of 14 amino acids. Trimming removed 5 bases at V and 0 bases at J, with 11 bases between. CDR3: CSAQPSDSYNEQFF. For the CDR3, the DNA is TGCAGTGCTCAGCCTAGCGACTCCTACAATGAGCAGTTCTTC.

The table lists this clonotype with a count of one. This rearrangement joins TRBV4-3 to TRBJ2-1; TRBD2 aligns across 12 bases. After removal of 4 bases from V and 0 bases from J, the junction contained 4 bases not matched to a gene. Germline V gives CDR1 LGHNA, CDR2 YSLEER. This CDR3 comprises 17 residues. The DNA for the CDR3 is TGCGCCAGCAGCCTAGCTAGCGGGAGGGGCTCCTACAATGAGCAGTTCTTC. Amino acid sequence: CASSLASGRGSYNEQFF.